This T cell receptor beta chain came from a study of T cells in Graves' hyperthyroidism and ophthalmopathy. Amplification of TCR beta CDR3 regions used RNA as the template. The HTBI primer set was used in a first-round RT-PCR of the TCR CDR3. TCRdb fed the multiplex PCR reads into MiXCR, producing one record per CDR3 protein. The table records 400,000 to 450,000 distinct CDR3 sequences, roughly 15% of them present only once. This clonotype was seen at least ten times. Input material: blood. The receptor comes from a man younger than 30 with Graves' ophthalmopathy.

Written as DNA, the CDR3 is TGCAGTGCCGAAGTAACAGGGTTTAATGAAAAACTGTTTTTT. Amino acids: CSAEVTGFNEKLFF. The chain is built from TRBV20-1 and TRBJ1-4; D perhaps matches TRBD1 (6 bases). This CDR3 is built from 14 residues. V was cut by 6 bases and J by 4 bases, with 15 bases left in between. CDR1 is DFQATT, CDR2 SNEGSKA, per germline (reference sequence).